This TCR beta chain was sequenced during a study of neurological immune-mediated disorders. Where libraries were unsorted, they were derived from 2 million PBMCs stored at -80 degrees C. This CDR3 has 17 amino acids. In germline, CDR1 is SGHRS, CDR2 YFSETQ. Trimming shortened V by 2 bases and J by 1 base, and 17 bases separated the two germline ends. This clonotype appeared many times. The cDNA was generated by 5'RACE with 10-nucleotide random UMIs. A single record per CDR3 protein comes from TCRdb applying MiXCR to the 5' RACE reads. Of about 66,000 distinct CDR3 sequences detected, less than 5.5% appear once; the ten largest clones hold about 2.6%.

This sequence originates from a woman aged 25 to 39 with multiple sclerosis. The rearrangement joins TRBV5-1 to TRBJ2-3; maybe TRBD1 (6 bases). The sample was PBMCs. The CDR3 sequence: CASSFLSSQGRTDTQYF. In nucleotides, the CDR3 is TGCGCCAGCAGCTTTCTATCCTCGCAGGGGCGCACAGATACGCAGTATTTT.